A selection of T cell receptor beta chains follows, all from one sample in a study of cytotoxic CD8 clonotypes in ibrutinib-treated CLL. Libraries were prepared by immunoSEQ multiplex PCR; TCRdb keeps only in-frame clonotypes and omits some of them. This sample has about 200,000 clones; approximately 70% occur once, and the top ten carry roughly 5.8%. This material consisted of PBMCs, taken after 12 months of ibrutinib treatment. The origin of the receptors is a human donor with chronic lymphocytic leukemia. Each CDR3 is given with its conserved first and last residue. A D gene is named only where the DNA matches it firmly. The size field is filled for only some rows; it gives once, few, many or a size class.

d_gene	j_gene	v_gene	abundance	CDR3aa	CDR3nt
-	TRBJ1-6	TRBV11-3	-	CASSFVRANSPLHF	TGTGCCAGCAGCTTTGTCCGCGCTAATTCACCCCTCCACTTT
TRBD2	TRBJ2-2	TRBV18	-	CASSPPKLAVGELFF	TGTGCCAGCTCACCACCAAAACTAGCGGTCGGGGAGCTGTTTTTT
-	TRBJ1-3	TRBV28	-	CASSLYYSVSGNTIYF	TGTGCCAGCAGTTTATACTACAGTGTCTCTGGAAACACCATATATTTT
-	TRBJ1-1	TRBV2	few	CASQGRGGTEAFF	TGTGCCAGCCAAGGGCGGGGCGGCACTGAAGCTTTCTTT
-	TRBJ2-7	TRBV5-1	once	CASSWGAGLEQYF	TGCGCCAGCAGCTGGGGCGCAGGCCTCGAGCAGTACTTC
-	TRBJ2-5	TRBV2	-	CASRRQESTETQYF	TGTGCCAGCAGGCGACAGGAATCCACAGAGACCCAGTACTTC
-	TRBJ1-1	TRBV7-9	-	CASSLVRENTEAFF	TGTGCCAGCAGCTTAGTGCGGGAAAACACTGAAGCTTTCTTT
TRBD2	TRBJ2-1	TRBV30	once	CAWSRAGESEQFF	TGTGCCTGGAGTCGAGCGGGGGAGAGTGAGCAGTTCTTC
-	TRBJ2-1	TRBV6-5	-	CASTEGYEQFF	TGTGCCAGCACCGAGGGTTATGAGCAGTTCTTC
-	TRBJ2-7	TRBV7-2	-	CASSPGGVFGEQYF	TGTGCCAGCAGCCCCGGTGGAGTTTTCGGGGAGCAGTACTTC
-	TRBJ2-5	TRBV13	-	CASSLGRGKETQYF	TGTGCCAGCAGCTTAGGTCGGGGGAAAGAGACCCAGTACTTC
-	TRBJ2-5	TRBV7-2	-	CASSLGFGGKTQYF	TGTGCCAGCAGCTTAGGTTTTGGCGGGAAGACCCAGTACTTC
TRBD2	TRBJ2-7	TRBV14	-	CASSSRGLAGREQYF	TGTGCCAGCAGCTCAAGGGGACTAGCGGGACGTGAGCAGTACTTC
-	TRBJ1-2	TRBV4-1	-	CASSPNDYAGADGYTF	TGCGCCAGCAGCCCCAACGACTACGCGGGGGCTGATGGCTACACCTTC
-	TRBJ1-2	TRBV4-2	many	CASSQEKGPVYGYTF	TGTGCCAGCAGCCAAGAAAAAGGGCCAGTCTATGGCTACACCTTC
-	TRBJ2-7	TRBV6-6	many	CASSGGNSYEQYF	TGTGCCAGCAGTGGCGGGAACTCCTACGAGCAGTACTTC
-	TRBJ2-1	TRBV5-6	many	CASSLAFTGSEQFF	TGTGCCAGCAGCTTGGCGTTCACAGGAAGTGAGCAGTTCTTC
-	TRBJ1-6	TRBV7-3	few	CASSLTGNAYNSPLHF	TGTGCCAGCAGCTTAACGGGAAATGCCTATAATTCACCCCTCCACTTT
TRBD2	TRBJ2-7	TRBV11-1	many	CASSHEAGGRHEQYF	TGTGCCAGCAGCCATGAGGCGGGAGGGCGTCACGAGCAGTACTTC
-	TRBJ1-1	TRBV19	-	CASKSERLMNTEAFF	TGTGCCAGTAAATCGGAGAGGCTAATGAACACTGAAGCTTTCTTT
TRBD1	TRBJ2-3	TRBV2	once	CASSPDRGQVDTQYF	TGTGCCAGCAGTCCGGACAGGGGGCAGGTAGATACGCAGTATTTT
-	TRBJ2-7	TRBV30	-	CAWRRASRALEQYF	TGTGCCTGGCGTCGGGCTAGCCGGGCGCTCGAGCAGTACTTC
-	TRBJ2-7	TRBV7-2	-	CASTVGPTYEQYF	TGTGCCAGCACCGTTGGGCCAACCTACGAGCAGTACTTC
-	TRBJ1-4	TRBV30	once	CAWRAQGKANEKLFF	TGTGCCTGGAGAGCCCAGGGGAAGGCTAATGAAAAACTGTTTTTT
TRBD1	TRBJ1-5	TRBV4-2	few	CASSQGTGGQPQHF	TGTGCCAGCAGCCAAGGGACAGGAGGGCAGCCCCAGCATTTT
TRBD1	TRBJ1-2	TRBV23-1	-	CASSQSAAGGGYGYTF	TGCGCCAGCAGTCAATCGGCGGCAGGGGGCGGCTATGGCTACACCTTC
-	TRBJ1-2	TRBV5-1	-	CASSSQIVTGRGPGYTF	TGCGCCAGCAGCTCTCAAATTGTGACTGGTCGTGGTCCTGGCTACACCTTC
-	TRBJ2-5	TRBV29-1	-	CSLEEGETQYF	TGCAGCCTAGAGGAGGGGGAGACCCAGTACTTC
-	TRBJ2-2	TRBV4-2	-	CASKRDTNTGELFF	TGTGCCAGCAAACGGGACACGAACACCGGGGAGCTGTTTTTT
-	TRBJ2-2	TRBV29-1	once	CSGRSANTGELFF	TGCAGCGGGAGGTCTGCTAACACCGGGGAGCTGTTTTTT
TRBD1	TRBJ2-2	TRBV4-3	few	CASSQEDRAGRGLFF	TGCGCCAGCAGCCAAGAGGACAGGGCCGGCCGAGGACTGTTTTTT
TRBD1	TRBJ1-4	TRBV9	few	CASSETGVNEKLFF	TGTGCCAGCAGCGAAACAGGGGTCAATGAAAAACTGTTTTTT
-	TRBJ1-3	TRBV19	-	CASSIDRNSGNTIYF	TGTGCCAGTAGTATAGATCGGAACTCTGGAAACACCATATATTTT
-	TRBJ2-3	TRBV5-1	-	CASRSGPDADTQYF	TGCGCCAGCAGGTCGGGACCCGATGCAGATACGCAGTATTTT
-	TRBJ2-3	TRBV29-1	-	CSGGRERNTQYF	TGCAGCGGGGGGCGGGAACGAAATACGCAGTATTTT